These T cell receptor beta chains were read from a single sample in a study of T cell responses to AZD1222 COVID-19 vaccine. The table came from immunoSEQ multiplex PCR; TCRdb's copy has only in-frame clones and leaves some out. This table holds 200,000 or so clones, approximately 90% found once. Sequencing was performed on peripheral blood, taken on day 0 of AZD1222 vaccination. These TCRs come from an adult in good health. Each CDR3 is given without its conserved first and last residue. Fields, in order: J gene, D gene, V gene, clone size, CDR3 protein. The D gene is left open where the match is weak. Rows give clone size only sometimes, using once, few, many, or a class for an expanded clone.

J: TRBJ2-7
D: TRBD2
V: TRBV3-1/TRBV3-2
size: -
CDR3: ASSQDRQVLAAFIPYEQY

J: TRBJ1-3
D: -
V: TRBV4-1
size: -
CDR3: ASSQDHPGAGNTIY

J: TRBJ2-5
D: TRBD1
V: TRBV9
size: few
CDR3: ASSVGVRTGARQETQY

J: TRBJ1-2
D: TRBD1
V: TRBV6-6
size: -
CDR3: ASSLLGQATSYT

J: TRBJ1-1
D: -
V: TRBV28
size: -
CDR3: ASSFGPGIMNTEAF

J: TRBJ2-5
D: -
V: TRBV12-3/TRBV12-4
size: -
CDR3: ASSRLDQETQY

J: TRBJ2-7
D: TRBD1
V: TRBV24-1
size: -
CDR3: ATSDQTGDEQY

J: TRBJ1-2
D: -
V: TRBV28
size: -
CDR3: ASSFSGVNNYGYT

J: TRBJ1-5
D: -
V: TRBV5-6
size: -
CDR3: ASSGRLGNQPQH

J: TRBJ1-1
D: -
V: TRBV12-3/TRBV12-4
size: once
CDR3: ASILGAGDAF

J: TRBJ1-4
D: -
V: TRBV4-1
size: -
CDR3: ASAGLSHEKLF

J: TRBJ2-5
D: -
V: TRBV11-2
size: -
CDR3: ASSLNREAQY

J: TRBJ2-7
D: -
V: TRBV27
size: -
CDR3: ASSLRTVSSYEQY

J: TRBJ2-6
D: -
V: TRBV6-5
size: -
CDR3: ASSRDISGANVLT

J: TRBJ2-5
D: TRBD2
V: TRBV5-1
size: -
CDR3: ASKQSPGTSGRRGFQETQY

J: TRBJ1-6
D: -
V: TRBV3-1/TRBV3-2
size: -
CDR3: ASSPLVESPLH

J: TRBJ2-1
D: TRBD2
V: TRBV7-6
size: -
CDR3: ASSPRAGSSYNEQF

J: TRBJ1-3
D: TRBD1
V: TRBV6-6
size: once
CDR3: ASSSQDRLSGNTIY

J: TRBJ1-2
D: -
V: TRBV5-1
size: -
CDR3: ASSLARTDGYT

J: TRBJ1-5
D: -
V: TRBV7-2
size: -
CDR3: ASSYRVRDQPQH

J: TRBJ1-3
D: TRBD1
V: TRBV29-1
size: -
CDR3: SVDSTGTGNTIY

J: TRBJ2-7
D: -
V: TRBV20-1
size: few
CDR3: SARLNYEQY

J: TRBJ2-7
D: -
V: TRBV7-3
size: -
CDR3: ASSLSGTDYEQY

J: TRBJ2-1
D: TRBD2
V: TRBV7-2
size: -
CDR3: ASSLPGSGGDNEQF

J: TRBJ1-2
D: -
V: TRBV9
size: -
CDR3: ASSAYLSGYT

J: TRBJ2-3
D: -
V: TRBV18
size: -
CDR3: ASSPGLTDTQY

J: TRBJ2-1
D: -
V: TRBV10-2
size: -
CDR3: ASMGNGARSINEQF

J: TRBJ2-1
D: -
V: TRBV24-1
size: -
CDR3: ATSDPGQAGEQF

J: TRBJ2-1
D: -
V: TRBV19
size: -
CDR3: ASSNGYNEQF